Listed below are T cell receptor beta chains from one sample, sequenced in a study of molecular identifiers for immune sequencing clone quantification. A single record per CDR3 protein comes from TCRdb applying MiXCR to the PCR reads. The sample shows about 320,000 distinct CDR3 sequences, about 22% of them seen only once. The specimen sequenced was naive CD8+ T cells from blood, with Jurkat cell RNA spiked in. The receptors stem from a human donor in good health. Some libraries in this study had Jurkat cell RNA spiked in. Both conserved end residues are part of each CDR3. The order of the fields is clone size, V gene, J gene, CDR3 length, D gene, CDR3 DNA, CDR3 protein. D genes are given only for firm matches. For some rows the clone size is stated as once, few or many, or as a class when expanded; others skip it.

many	TRBV7-2	TRBJ2-5	14	-	TGTGCCAGCAGCGAGTGGCACGTTGAGTGGACCCAGTACTTC	CASSEWHVEWTQYF
few	TRBV2	TRBJ2-1	14	TRBD2	TGTGCCAGCAGTGGACCTAGCGGGGGCAATGAGCAGTTCTTC	CASSGPSGGNEQFF
few	TRBV12-2	TRBJ1-4	16	-	TGTGCAAGTCGCTTAGTATCACCAGCAACTAATGAAAAACTGTTTTTT	CASRLVSPATNEKLFF
few	TRBV27	TRBJ2-7	12	-	TGTGCCAGCCGCGATGACTCCTACGAGCAGTACTTC	CASRDDSYEQYF
few	TRBV6-2/TRBV6-3	TRBJ1-5	15	TRBD1	TGTGCCAGCAGTCAACGACAGGGGCCCAATCAGCCCCAGCATTTT	CASSQRQGPNQPQHF
many	TRBV2	TRBJ2-7	15	TRBD1	TGTGCCAGCAGTGAGGTCTGGACAGGGGCCTACGAGCAGTACTTC	CASSEVWTGAYEQYF
-	TRBV6-5	TRBJ2-5	16	TRBD2	TGTGCCAGCAGGGGCCTCCGGGGGGGGGACCAAGAGACCCAGTACTTC	CASRGLRGGDQETQYF
many	TRBV9	TRBJ2-4	17	-	TGTGCCAGCAGCCGTGCCGGCTACCGATCGGCCAAAAACATTCAGTACTTC	CASSRAGYRSAKNIQYF
many	TRBV5-4	TRBJ1-1	14	-	TGTGCCAGCAGCTTGTCCGCGGGGGGTACTGAAGCTTTCTTT	CASSLSAGGTEAFF
few	TRBV21-1	TRBJ2-7	15	-	TGTGCCAGCACCCTCGACCGGGACAGAGCCTACGAGCAGTACTTC	CASTLDRDRAYEQYF
few	TRBV19	TRBJ1-2	13	-	TGTGCCAGTAGTCCACCGGACAGCTATGGCTACACCTTC	CASSPPDSYGYTF
many	TRBV5-1	TRBJ2-7	14	TRBD1	TGCGCCAGCAGCCCTTCGACAGGGGCCTACGAGCAGTACTTC	CASSPSTGAYEQYF
many	TRBV27	TRBJ1-1	14	-	TGTGCCAGCAGTTTCCACAGCATGAACACTGAAGCTTTCTTT	CASSFHSMNTEAFF
few	TRBV7-9	TRBJ1-4	13	-	TGTGCCAGCAGCGACGGGCTAAGGGAAAAACTGTCTTTT	CASSDGLREKLSF
many	TRBV29-1	TRBJ2-5	16	TRBD1	TGCAGCATTGACAGGGGGATTTCCCCTTACCAAGAGACCCAGTACTTC	CSIDRGISPYQETQYF
-	TRBV12-3/TRBV12-4	TRBJ1-5	12	-	TGTGCCAGCCAACGGGATAGTACGCCCCAGCATTTT	CASQRDSTPQHF